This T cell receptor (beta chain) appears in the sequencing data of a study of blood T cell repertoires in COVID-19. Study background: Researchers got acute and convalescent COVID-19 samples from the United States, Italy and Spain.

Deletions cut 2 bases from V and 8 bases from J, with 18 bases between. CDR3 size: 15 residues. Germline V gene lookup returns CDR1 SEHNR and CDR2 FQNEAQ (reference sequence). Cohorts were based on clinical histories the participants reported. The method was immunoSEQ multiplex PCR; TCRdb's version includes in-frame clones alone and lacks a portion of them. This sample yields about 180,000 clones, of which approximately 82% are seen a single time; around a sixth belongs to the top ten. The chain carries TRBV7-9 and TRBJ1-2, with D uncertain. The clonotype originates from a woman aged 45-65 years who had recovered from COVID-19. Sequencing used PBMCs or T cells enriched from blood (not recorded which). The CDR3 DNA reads TGTGCCAGCAGCTTACCTTGGCCCCGGGGAAGGGGCTACACCTTC. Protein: CASSLPWPRGRGYTF.